The 18 T cell receptor beta chains below were found in one sample sequenced in a study of cytomegalovirus exposure and HLA in healthy donors. The PCR used 60 Vbeta and 13 Jbeta primers. Generated by immunoSEQ multiplex PCR, the TCRdb table keeps only in-frame clones and is missing some. The sample consists of roughly 110,000 clones, 82% of them appearing once. Sequencing was done on a sample of PBMCs. All receptors come from a young woman in good health and CMV-seronegative.

This sequence joins TRBV28 and TRBJ1-2; D perhaps matches TRBD1 (6 bases). Germline CDR1 MDHEN, CDR2 SYDVKM. V shed 1 base and J shed 4 bases, with 13 bases lying between them. The CDR3 is 15 residues long. This CDR3 is CASSLSGTYGYGYTF. Written as DNA, the CDR3 is TGTGCCAGCAGTTTATCCGGGACATATGGCTATGGCTACACCTTC.

V gene TRBV4-2 combines with J gene TRBJ1-1; D is ambiguous. The CDR3 is made up of 15 amino acids. The germline V gene has CDR1 LGHNA and CDR2 YNFKEQ. Trimming pared 0 bases from V and 0 bases from J, leaving 8 bases between. The DNA of the CDR3 is TGTGCCAGCAGCCAAGACATGAGGGTGAACACTGAAGCTTTCTTT. Amino acids: CASSQDMRVNTEAFF.

This clone was found once. The sample carries other DNA sequences with the same CDR3. The rearrangement joins TRBV9 to TRBJ1-5; 10 nucleotides line up with TRBD1. Germline CDR1 and CDR2: SGDLS and YYNGEE. The ends lost 2 bases at V and 4 bases at J; junction bases unmatched: 0. This CDR3 region has 14 residues. The CDR3 nucleotides read TGTGCCAGCAGCGTGGGACAGGGGAATCAGCCCCAGCATTTT. Translated, it gives CASSVGQGNQPQHF.

This chain uses TRBV4-3 with TRBJ1-2; 9 bases map to TRBD1. The CDR3 runs 15 residues. The V gene end was trimmed by 0 bases and the J gene end by 7 bases; junction bases not matched to a gene: 6. Germline loops: CDR1 LGHNA, CDR2 YSLEER. Written as DNA, the CDR3 is TGCGCCAGCAGCCAAGAGTACAGGGGGCCGAGTGGCTACACCTTC. Translating it yields CASSQEYRGPSGYTF.

The sample holds a few counts of this clone. The CDR3 protein is CASSASDLREKLFF. CDR3 DNA sequence: TGTGCCAGTAGTGCAAGCGATCTGAGGGAAAAACTGTTTTTT. This rearrangement joins TRBV19 to TRBJ1-4; D not certain. The germline V gene encodes CDR1 LNHDA and CDR2 SQIVND (reference sequence). The ends were cut back, 5 bases at V and 8 bases at J, with 15 bases in the middle. The CDR3 is made up of 14 amino acids.

The CDR3 sequence is CASSLGGDYGYTF. The CDR3 region has the DNA TGTGCCAGCAGCTTAGGGGGTGACTATGGCTACACCTTC. The chain carries TRBV5-4 and TRBJ1-2, with D perhaps matching TRBD1 (6 bases). The CDR3 is 13 amino acids. The germline V gene has CDR1 SGHNT and CDR2 YYREEE (reference sequence). Trimming took off 2 bases at V and 3 bases at J, with 8 bases between the two ends. Drawing the rest from reference TRBV5-4 and TRBJ1-2, the complete variable domain is ETGVTQSPTHLIKTRGQQVTLRCSSQSGHNTVSWYQQALGQGPQFIFQYYREEENGRGNFPPRFSGLQFPNYSSELNVNALELDDSALYLCASSLGGDYGYTFGSGTRLTVV.

V usage is TRBV28 and J usage is TRBJ2-6, with 7 bases aligning to TRBD1. With V trimmed by 1 base and J by 0 bases, 6 bases remained unmatched. The CDR3 has 18 amino acids. The germline CDR1 and CDR2 sequences are MDHEN and SYDVKM. The CDR3: CASSLYRQGYSGANVLTF. In nucleotides, the CDR3 is TGTGCCAGCAGTTTATATAGACAGGGTTACTCTGGGGCCAACGTCCTGACTTTC. Full variable domain (missing parts from reference TRBV28 and TRBJ2-6): DVKVTQSSRYLVKRTGEKVFLECVQDMDHENMFWYRQDPGLGLRLIYFSYDVKMKEKGDIPEGYSVSREKKERFSLILESASTNQTSMYLCASSLYRQGYSGANVLTFGAGSRLTVL.

This sequence joins TRBV7-2 and TRBJ2-5; tentatively, D is TRBD1 (5 bases). This CDR3 has 14 amino acids. Between the trimmed V and J ends, which lost 5 bases and 2 bases, there was a span of 12 bases. Germline CDR1 reads SGHTA; CDR2 reads FQGNSA. CDR3 sequence (DNA): TGTGCCAGCAGCCGGTCGCCAGGGCAAGAGACCCAGTACTTC. Amino acid sequence: CASSRSPGQETQYF.

For the CDR3, the DNA is TGTGCCAGCAGCCTAGGGACAGGTGATCGGACCGGGGAGCTGTTTTTT. The encoded protein is CASSLGTGDRTGELFF. The chain joins TRBV7-9 to TRBJ2-2, with 8 bases that match TRBD1. With V trimmed by 5 bases and J by 5 bases, 10 bases remained unmatched. The CDR3 covers 16 residues. Germline values: CDR1 SEHNR, CDR2 FQNEAQ (reference sequence).

This clone was detected a few times. The gene calls are TRBV5-4 and TRBJ1-1; 9 bases are shared with TRBD1. The germline gives CDR1 SGHNT, CDR2 YYREEE (reference sequence). J was trimmed by 0 bases and V by 5 bases; bases with no gene match: 8. The CDR3 runs to 16 residues. The CDR3: CASRKDRGTMNTEAFF. In nucleotides, the CDR3 is TGTGCCAGCAGGAAGGACAGGGGCACAATGAACACTGAAGCTTTCTTT.

V usage is TRBV15 and J usage is TRBJ2-4, with 8 bases that match TRBD1. Germline V gene lookup returns CDR1 LNHNV and CDR2 YYDKDF (reference sequence). The trim removed 0 bases at V and 7 bases at J, leaving 5 bases unmatched. The CDR3 has 15 residues. The DNA of the CDR3 is TGTGCCACCAGCAGAGACCCGACAGGGGCGAACATTCAGTACTTC. Translating it yields CATSRDPTGANIQYF.

This sequence joins TRBV19 and TRBJ2-7, with D perhaps TRBD1 (6 bases). CDR1 is LNHDA and CDR2 is SQIVND in the germline V gene (reference sequence). Deletions cut 2 bases from V and 2 bases from J, with 10 bases between. This CDR3 has 14 amino acids. Written as DNA, the CDR3 is TGTGCCAGTAGTATAAAAGGGGGACCCTACGAGCAGTACGTC. Amino acids: CASSIKGGPYEQYV.

The chain uses TRBV7-2 and TRBJ2-5; the match to TRBD2 covers 9 bases. The germline V gene encodes CDR1 SGHTA and CDR2 FQGNSA. The CDR3 is made up of 15 amino acids. The V gene end was trimmed by 0 bases and the J gene end by 7 bases; junction bases not matched to a gene: 6. This CDR3 is CASSLAGSGGPTQYF. The CDR3 DNA sequence: TGTGCCAGCAGCTTAGCAGGGAGCGGGGGGCCGACCCAGTACTTC.

The chain couples TRBV11-3 to TRBJ1-1; D is ambiguous. Germline V CDR1 and CDR2: SGHNT, YENEEA. Trimming took 3 bases from V and 0 from J, leaving 8 bases between them. The CDR3 is made up of 14 amino acids. Written as DNA, the CDR3 is TGTGCCAGCAGCTTGAGGCAGATGAACACTGAAGCTTTCTTT. It is translated as CASSLRQMNTEAFF.

The rearrangement links TRBV2 to TRBJ2-1; 7 bases agree with TRBD2. Looked up from germline, CDR1 is SNHLY and CDR2 is FYNNEI. Trimming cost V 8 bases and J 9 bases; bases outside gene matches: 10. This CDR3 contains 13 residues. The CDR3 DNA follows: TGTGCCAGCTGGGGGGGAGGTGGGAGTGAGCAGTTCTTC. Amino acid sequence: CASWGGGGSEQFF.

This chain joins TRBV5-5 and TRBJ1-5; TRBD1 matches 7 bases. V lost 2 bases to trimming and J lost 5 bases; unmatched junction nucleotides: 1. Germline V gene data show CDR1 as SGHKS and CDR2 as YYEKEE (reference sequence). The CDR3 is made up of 13 amino acids. CDR3 bases: TGTGCCAGCAGCTTCGGGACAGATCAGCCCCAGCATTTT. Protein product: CASSFGTDQPQHF.

The sample holds a few counts of this clone. The rearrangement uses TRBV6-1 and TRBJ2-1; D uncertain. Trimming removed 3 bases at V and 5 bases at J, with 8 bases between. Germline assignment: CDR1 MNHNS and CDR2 SASEGT. The CDR3 loop spans 13 amino acids. The CDR3 bases are TGTGCCAGCAGTGAGGCAGTAAACAATGAGCAGTTCTTC. It is translated as CASSEAVNNEQFF.

The genes are TRBV19 and TRBJ1-5; possibly TRBD1 for D (5 bases). The V gene lost 3 bases and the J gene lost 6 bases, with 15 bases spanning the gap. CDR3 size: 15 residues. Germline V lookup: CDR1 LNHDA, CDR2 SQIVND (reference sequence). CDR3: CASSISAREGQPQHF. CDR3 in DNA: TGTGCCAGTAGTATCTCGGCCAGGGAAGGTCAGCCCCAGCATTTT. Drawing the rest from reference TRBV19 and TRBJ1-5, the complete variable domain is DGGITQSPKYLFRKEGQNVTLSCEQNLNHDAMYWYRQDPGQGLRLIYYSQIVNDFQKGDIAEGYSVSREKKESFPLTVTSAQKNPTAFYLCASSISAREGQPQHFGDGTRLSIL.